This T cell receptor beta chain derives from a study of T cell repertoires in cytomegalovirus infection. In germline, CDR1 is SGHVS, CDR2 FNYEAQ. The CDR3 consists of 14 residues. The V end lost 5 bases, the J end lost 5 bases, and 15 bases lay between the germline ends. This clonotype was seen ten or more times. Its target is not known. TCRdb reprocessed the reads via MiXCR and lists one record per CDR3 protein. The sample records 20,000 to 30,000 distinct CDR3 sequences, under 25% being singletons. The sequence was obtained from a human donor in good health (CMV status not recorded). Some clones in this sample may be carry-over from other donors' samples. The sample consisted of CD8+ T cells from cultured PBMCs, taken from culture after CMV antigen stimulation. This chain joins TRBV7-6 and TRBJ2-5; D possibly matches TRBD1 or TRBD2 (5 bases each). The chain's CDR3 is CASSQGPDGETQYF. As DNA, the CDR3 is TGTGCCAGCAGCCAGGGACCAGATGGGGAGACCCAGTACTTC.